This T cell receptor (beta chain) was identified during a study of T cell clonotyping in hematopoietic cell transplantation. Sequencing used immunoSEQ multiplex PCR; TCRdb keeps in-frame clones, though not all of them. The table lists 40,000 to 45,000 clones, around 94% of them singletons. The source material was peripheral blood mononuclear cells. The TCR was taken from a woman between 50 and 59 years old in good health. Some clones in this sample may be carry-over from other donors' samples.

The CDR3 sequence: CASSQDWRAGNYYEQYF. CDR3 in DNA: TGCGCCAGCAGCCAAGATTGGAGGGCAGGAAATTATTACGAGCAGTACTTC. The chain recombines TRBV4-3 with TRBJ2-5; D possibly corresponds to TRBD2 (6 bases). The J call may be in error: the DNA end matches TRBJ2-7 better. Germline V gene sequence: CDR1 LGHNA, CDR2 YSLEER. The CDR3 has 17 amino acids.